These T cell receptor beta chains were read from a single sample in a study of T cell clusters in autoimmune cytopenias. TCRdb reanalyzed the multiplex PCR reads, giving one entry per CDR3 protein sequence and no DNA. The table for this sample gives around 4,300 distinct CDR3 sequences. This sample was shared with a second study, whose subject was T cell repertoires in aging, cancer and after chemotherapy.

The sample taken for sequencing was peripheral blood. These receptors all stem from a human donor in good health. The CDR3 runs from the conserved cysteine through the conserved F or W. Not all rows give a size; the values are once, few, many and, for expanded clones, a class.

TRBV12-3/TRBV12-4	TRBJ2-3	medium-sized	CASSLRGSTDTQYF
TRBV30	TRBJ2-1	medium-sized	CAWSAGTWEFF
TRBV19	TRBJ2-5	medium-sized	CASSTGILKTQYF
TRBV6-5	TRBJ1-1	medium-sized	CASTRSLNTEAFF
TRBV5-4	TRBJ1-2	medium-sized	CASSSASGIGHYGYTF
TRBV6-1	TRBJ2-5	NA	CASSDPGTQYF
TRBV6-5	TRBJ1-1	NA	CASSYSGSSTEAFF
TRBV19	TRBJ1-2	NA	CASSMWGASYGYTF
TRBV6-2/TRBV6-3	TRBJ2-5	medium-sized	CASSYWDKAGTQYF
TRBV20-1	TRBJ2-7	NA	CSARGTSGAKSYEQYF
TRBV7-2	TRBJ1-1	NA	CASSLGGTMNTEAFF
TRBV5-1	TRBJ2-7	NA	CASTAAGFQGEQYF
TRBV5-1	TRBJ2-3	NA	CASSLEGDGDTQYF
TRBV5-1	TRBJ2-3	medium-sized	CASSLTPRVTDTQYF
TRBV29-1	TRBJ1-4	large	CSVGTVGNEKLFF
TRBV11-1	TRBJ2-1	medium-sized	CASSPGLGAYEQFF
TRBV24-1	TRBJ2-3	NA	CATSDSGGATDTQYF
TRBV20-1	TRBJ2-7	NA	CSARGQGSSYEQYF
TRBV7-9	TRBJ1-2	medium-sized	CASSSGTAYGYTF
TRBV12-3/TRBV12-4	TRBJ2-2	medium-sized	CATKRDSKTGELFF
TRBV13	TRBJ2-2	medium-sized	CASSLQGRRDTGELFF